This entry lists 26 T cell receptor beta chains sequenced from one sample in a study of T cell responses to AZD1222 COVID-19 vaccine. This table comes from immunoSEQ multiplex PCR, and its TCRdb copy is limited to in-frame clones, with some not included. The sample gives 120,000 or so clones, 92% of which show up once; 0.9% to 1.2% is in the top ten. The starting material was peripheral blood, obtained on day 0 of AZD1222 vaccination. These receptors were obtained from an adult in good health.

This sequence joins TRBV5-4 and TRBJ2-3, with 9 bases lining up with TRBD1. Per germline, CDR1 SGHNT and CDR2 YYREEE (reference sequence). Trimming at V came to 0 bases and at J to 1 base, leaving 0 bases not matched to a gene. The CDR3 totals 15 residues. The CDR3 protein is CASSLGDRGTDTQYF. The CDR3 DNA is TGTGCCAGCAGCTTGGGGGACAGGGGCACAGATACGCAGTATTTT.

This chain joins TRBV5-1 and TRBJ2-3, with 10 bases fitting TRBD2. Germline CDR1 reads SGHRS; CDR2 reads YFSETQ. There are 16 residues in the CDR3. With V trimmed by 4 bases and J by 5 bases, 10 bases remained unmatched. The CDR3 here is CASSPIAGGYRDTQYF. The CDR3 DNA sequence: TGCGCCAGCAGCCCAATAGCGGGAGGTTATAGAGATACGCAGTATTTT.

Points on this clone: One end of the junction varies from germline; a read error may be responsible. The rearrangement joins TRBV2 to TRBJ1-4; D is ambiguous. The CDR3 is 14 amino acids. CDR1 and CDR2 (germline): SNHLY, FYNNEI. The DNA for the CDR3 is TGTGCCAGCAGCGCCAGCCTTGGGAATGGAAAACTGTTTTTT. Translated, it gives CASSASLGNGKLFF.

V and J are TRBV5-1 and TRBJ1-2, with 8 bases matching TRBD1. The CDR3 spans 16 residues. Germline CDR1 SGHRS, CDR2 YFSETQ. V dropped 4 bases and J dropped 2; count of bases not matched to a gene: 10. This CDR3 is CASSSLGQGGNYGYTF. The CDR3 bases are TGCGCCAGCAGCAGCCTCGGACAGGGAGGGAACTATGGCTACACCTTC.

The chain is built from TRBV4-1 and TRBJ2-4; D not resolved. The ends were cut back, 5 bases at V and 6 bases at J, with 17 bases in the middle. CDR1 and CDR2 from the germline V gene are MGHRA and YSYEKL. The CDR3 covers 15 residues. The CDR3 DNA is TGCGCCAGCAGCTACCGTCGAGGCACGGGAAACATTCAGTACTTC. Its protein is CASSYRRGTGNIQYF.

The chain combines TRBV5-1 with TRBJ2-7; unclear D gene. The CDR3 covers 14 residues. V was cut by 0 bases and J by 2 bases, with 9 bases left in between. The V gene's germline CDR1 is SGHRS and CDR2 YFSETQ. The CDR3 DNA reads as TGCGCCAGCAGCTTGGCCGTAAACACCTACGAGCAGTACTTC. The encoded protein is CASSLAVNTYEQYF.

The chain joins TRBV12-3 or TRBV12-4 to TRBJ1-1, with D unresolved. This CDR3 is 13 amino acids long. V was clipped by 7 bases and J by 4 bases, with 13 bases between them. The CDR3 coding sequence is TGTGCCAGCACCATTAATGTGGGCACTGAAGCTTTCTTT. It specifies CASTINVGTEAFF.

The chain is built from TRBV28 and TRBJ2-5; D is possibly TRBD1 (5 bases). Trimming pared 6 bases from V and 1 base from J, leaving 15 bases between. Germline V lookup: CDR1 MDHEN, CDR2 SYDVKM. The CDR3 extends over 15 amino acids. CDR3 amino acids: CASRGLTDSQETQYF. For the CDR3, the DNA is TGTGCCAGCAGGGGGTTAACAGACAGCCAAGAGACCCAGTACTTC.

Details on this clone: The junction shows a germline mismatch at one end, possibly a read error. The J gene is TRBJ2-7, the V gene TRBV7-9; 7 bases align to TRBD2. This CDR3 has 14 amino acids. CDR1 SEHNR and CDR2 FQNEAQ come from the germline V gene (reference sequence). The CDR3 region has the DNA TGTGCCAGCAGCATAGCGGGCCTTGGATACGAGCAGTACTTC. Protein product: CASSIAGLGYEQYF.

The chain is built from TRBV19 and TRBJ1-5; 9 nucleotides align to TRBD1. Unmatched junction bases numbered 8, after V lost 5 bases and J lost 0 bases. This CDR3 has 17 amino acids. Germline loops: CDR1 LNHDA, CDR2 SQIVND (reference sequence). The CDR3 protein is CASSLTGGDYSNQPQHF. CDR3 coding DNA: TGTGCCAGTAGTTTGACAGGGGGTGATTATAGCAATCAGCCCCAGCATTTT.

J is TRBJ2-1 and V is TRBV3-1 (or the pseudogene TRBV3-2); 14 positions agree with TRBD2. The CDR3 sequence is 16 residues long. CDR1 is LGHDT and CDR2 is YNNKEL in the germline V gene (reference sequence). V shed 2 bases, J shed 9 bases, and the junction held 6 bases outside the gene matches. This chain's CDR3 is CASSQPGLAGDIEQFF. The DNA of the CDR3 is TGTGCCAGCAGCCAACCGGGACTAGCGGGAGATATTGAGCAGTTCTTC.

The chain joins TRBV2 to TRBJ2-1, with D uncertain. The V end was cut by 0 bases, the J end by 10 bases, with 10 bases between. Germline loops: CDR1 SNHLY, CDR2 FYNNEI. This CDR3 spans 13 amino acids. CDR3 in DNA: TGTGCCAGCAGTGAAGCGTACCGGGCCGAGCAGTTCTTC. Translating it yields CASSEAYRAEQFF.

The CDR3 nucleotides read TGTGCCAGCAGCAACCTTCGACAGGATACGCAGTATTTT. Its translation is CASSNLRQDTQYF. The chain employs TRBV6-2 or TRBV6-3 and TRBJ2-3; D is perhaps TRBD1 (5 bases). V lost 6 bases, J lost 6 bases, and 13 bases lay in between. Germline CDR1 MNHEY, CDR2 SVGEGT. The CDR3 is made up of 13 amino acids.

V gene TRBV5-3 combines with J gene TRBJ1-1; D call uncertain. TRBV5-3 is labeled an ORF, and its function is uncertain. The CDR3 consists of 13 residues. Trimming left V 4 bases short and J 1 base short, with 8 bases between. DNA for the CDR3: TGTGCCAGAAGCGCCTCTGGGAACACTGAAGCTTTCTTT. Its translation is CARSASGNTEAFF.

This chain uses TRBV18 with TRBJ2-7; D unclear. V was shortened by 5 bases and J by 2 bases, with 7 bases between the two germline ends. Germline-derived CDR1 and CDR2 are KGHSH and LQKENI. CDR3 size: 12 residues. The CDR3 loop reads CASSTIAYEQYF. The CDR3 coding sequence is TGTGCCAGCTCAACCATCGCCTACGAGCAGTACTTC.

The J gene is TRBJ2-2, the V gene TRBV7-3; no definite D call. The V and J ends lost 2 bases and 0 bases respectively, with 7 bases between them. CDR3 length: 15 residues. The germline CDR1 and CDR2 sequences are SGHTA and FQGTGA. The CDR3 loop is CASSLGYPNTGELFF. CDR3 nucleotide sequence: TGTGCCAGCAGCTTAGGGTACCCGAACACCGGGGAGCTGTTTTTT.

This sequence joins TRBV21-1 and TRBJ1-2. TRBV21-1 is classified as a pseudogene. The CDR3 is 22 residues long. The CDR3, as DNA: TGTGCCAGCAGCACCCAATGGTATCGGTCCGGGGCGCGCAGGGCCCCTGATTATGGCTACACCTTC. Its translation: CASSTQWYRSGARRAPDYGYTF.

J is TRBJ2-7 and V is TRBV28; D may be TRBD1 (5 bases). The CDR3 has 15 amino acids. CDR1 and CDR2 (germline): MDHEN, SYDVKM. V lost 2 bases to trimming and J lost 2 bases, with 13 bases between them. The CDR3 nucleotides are TGTGCCAGCAGTTTACCCAGGGCAGATCCCTACGAGCAGTACTTC. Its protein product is CASSLPRADPYEQYF.

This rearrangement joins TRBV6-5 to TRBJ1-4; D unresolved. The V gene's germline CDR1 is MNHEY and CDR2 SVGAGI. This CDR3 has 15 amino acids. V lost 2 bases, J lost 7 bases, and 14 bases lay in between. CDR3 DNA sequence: TGTGCCAGCAGTTACGTGTTGGGTTTCGGTGAAAAACTGTTTTTT. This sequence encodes CASSYVLGFGEKLFF.

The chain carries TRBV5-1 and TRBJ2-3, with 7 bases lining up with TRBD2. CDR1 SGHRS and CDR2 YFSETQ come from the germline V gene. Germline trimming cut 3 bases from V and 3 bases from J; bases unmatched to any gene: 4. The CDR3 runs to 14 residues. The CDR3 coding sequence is TGCGCCAGCAGCTCGGGACTACCAACAGATACGCAGTATTTT. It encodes CASSSGLPTDTQYF.

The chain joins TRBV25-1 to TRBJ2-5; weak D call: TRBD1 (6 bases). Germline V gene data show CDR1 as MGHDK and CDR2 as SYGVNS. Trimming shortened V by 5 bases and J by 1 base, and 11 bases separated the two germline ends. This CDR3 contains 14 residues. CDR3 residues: CASSKDSLQETQYF. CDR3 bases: TGTGCCAGCAGTAAGGACAGTCTCCAAGAGACCCAGTACTTC.

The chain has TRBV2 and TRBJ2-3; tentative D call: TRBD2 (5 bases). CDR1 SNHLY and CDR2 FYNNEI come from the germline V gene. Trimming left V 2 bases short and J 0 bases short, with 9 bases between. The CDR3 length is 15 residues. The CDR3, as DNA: TGTGCCAGCAGTGAACGGCGGACTAGCACAGATACGCAGTATTTT. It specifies CASSERRTSTDTQYF.

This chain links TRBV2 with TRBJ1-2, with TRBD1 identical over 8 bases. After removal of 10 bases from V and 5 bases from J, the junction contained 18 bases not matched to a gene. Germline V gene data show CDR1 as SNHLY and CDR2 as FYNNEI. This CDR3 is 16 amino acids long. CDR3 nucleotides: TGTGCCATTAGCGGACAGGGAATTCCTAATGGGTATGGCTACACCTTC. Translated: CAISGQGIPNGYGYTF.

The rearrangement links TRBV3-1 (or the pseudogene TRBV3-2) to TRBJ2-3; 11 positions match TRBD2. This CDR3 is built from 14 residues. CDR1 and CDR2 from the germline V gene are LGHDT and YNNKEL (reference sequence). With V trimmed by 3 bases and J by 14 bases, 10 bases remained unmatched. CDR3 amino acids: CASSQISGRGFRYF. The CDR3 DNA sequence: TGTGCCAGCAGCCAGATTAGCGGGAGGGGTTTTAGGTATTTT.

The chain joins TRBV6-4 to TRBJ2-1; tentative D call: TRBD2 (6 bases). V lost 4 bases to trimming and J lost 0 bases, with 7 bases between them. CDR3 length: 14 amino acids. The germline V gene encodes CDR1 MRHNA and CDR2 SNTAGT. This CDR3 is CASSASDSYNEQFF. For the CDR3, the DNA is TGTGCCAGCAGTGCTAGCGACTCCTACAATGAGCAGTTCTTC.

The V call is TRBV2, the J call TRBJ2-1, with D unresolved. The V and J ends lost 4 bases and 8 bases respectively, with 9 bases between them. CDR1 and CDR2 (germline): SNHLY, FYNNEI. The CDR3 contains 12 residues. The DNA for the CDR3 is TGTGCCAGCAGTGGATTGGGTCATGAGCAGTTCTTC. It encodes CASSGLGHEQFF.